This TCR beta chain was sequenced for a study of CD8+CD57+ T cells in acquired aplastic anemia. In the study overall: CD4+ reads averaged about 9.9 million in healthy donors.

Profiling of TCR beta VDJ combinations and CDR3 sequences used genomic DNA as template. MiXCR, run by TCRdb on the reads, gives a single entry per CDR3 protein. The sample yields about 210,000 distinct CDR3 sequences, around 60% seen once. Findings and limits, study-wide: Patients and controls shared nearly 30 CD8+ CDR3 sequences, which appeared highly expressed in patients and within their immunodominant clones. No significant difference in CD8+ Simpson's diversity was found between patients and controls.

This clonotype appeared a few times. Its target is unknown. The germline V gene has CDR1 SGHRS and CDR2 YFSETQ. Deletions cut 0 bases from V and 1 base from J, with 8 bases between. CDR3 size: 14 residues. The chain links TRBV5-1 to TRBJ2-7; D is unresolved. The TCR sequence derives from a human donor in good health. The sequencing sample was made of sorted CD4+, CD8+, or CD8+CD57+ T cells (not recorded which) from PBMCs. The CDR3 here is CASSLEGSSYEQYF. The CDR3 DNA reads TGCGCCAGCAGCTTGGAAGGCAGTTCCTACGAGCAGTACTTC. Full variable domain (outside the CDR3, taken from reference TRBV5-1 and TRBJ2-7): KAGVTQTPRYLIKTRGQQVTLSCSPISGHRSVSWYQQTPGQGLQFLFEYFSETQRNKGNFPGRFSGRQFSNSRSEMNVSTLELGDSALYLCASSLEGSSYEQYFGPGTRLTVT.